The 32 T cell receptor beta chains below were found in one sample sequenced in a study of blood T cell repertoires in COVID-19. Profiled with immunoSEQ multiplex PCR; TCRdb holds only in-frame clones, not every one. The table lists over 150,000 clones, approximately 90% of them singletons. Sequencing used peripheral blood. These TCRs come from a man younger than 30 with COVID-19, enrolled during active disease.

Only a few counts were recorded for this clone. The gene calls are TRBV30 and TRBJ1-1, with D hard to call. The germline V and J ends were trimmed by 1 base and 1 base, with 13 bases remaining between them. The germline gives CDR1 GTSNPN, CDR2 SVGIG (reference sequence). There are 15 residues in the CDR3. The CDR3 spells CAWSERASWNTEAFF. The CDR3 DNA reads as TGTGCCTGGAGTGAGAGGGCAAGTTGGAACACTGAAGCTTTCTTT.

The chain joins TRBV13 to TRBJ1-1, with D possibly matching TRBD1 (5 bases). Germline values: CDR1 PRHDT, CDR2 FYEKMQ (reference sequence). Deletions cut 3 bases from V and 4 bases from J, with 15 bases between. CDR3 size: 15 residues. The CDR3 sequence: CASSFGRSGGTEAFF. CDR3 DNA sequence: TGTGCCAGCAGCTTTGGACGGAGCGGGGGCACTGAAGCTTTCTTT.

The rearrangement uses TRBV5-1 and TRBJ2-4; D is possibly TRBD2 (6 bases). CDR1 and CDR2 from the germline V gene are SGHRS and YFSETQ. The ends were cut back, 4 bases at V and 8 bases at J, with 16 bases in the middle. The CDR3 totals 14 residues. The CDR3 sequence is CASSDGGIRDIQYF. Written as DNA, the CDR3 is TGCGCCAGCAGCGATGGAGGGATTAGGGACATTCAGTACTTC.

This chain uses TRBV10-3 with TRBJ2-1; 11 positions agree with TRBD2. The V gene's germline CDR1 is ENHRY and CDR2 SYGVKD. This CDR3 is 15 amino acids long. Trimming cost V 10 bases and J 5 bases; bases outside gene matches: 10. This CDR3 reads CATGLAAGKDNEQFF. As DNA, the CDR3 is TGTGCCACGGGACTAGCGGCAGGAAAGGACAATGAGCAGTTCTTC.

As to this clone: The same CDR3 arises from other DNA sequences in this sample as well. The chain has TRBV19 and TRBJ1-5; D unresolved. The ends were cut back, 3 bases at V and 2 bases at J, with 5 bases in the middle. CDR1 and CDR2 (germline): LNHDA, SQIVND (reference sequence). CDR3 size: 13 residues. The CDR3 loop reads CASSMGGNQPQHF. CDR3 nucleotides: TGTGCCAGTAGTATGGGAGGCAATCAGCCCCAGCATTTT.

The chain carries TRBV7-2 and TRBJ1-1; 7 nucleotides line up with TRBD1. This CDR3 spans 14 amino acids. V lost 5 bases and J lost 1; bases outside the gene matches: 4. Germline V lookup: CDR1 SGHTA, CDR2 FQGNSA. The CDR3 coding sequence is TGTGCCAGCAGCGCCGGACAGGCGAACACTGAAGCTTTCTTT. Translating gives CASSAGQANTEAFF.

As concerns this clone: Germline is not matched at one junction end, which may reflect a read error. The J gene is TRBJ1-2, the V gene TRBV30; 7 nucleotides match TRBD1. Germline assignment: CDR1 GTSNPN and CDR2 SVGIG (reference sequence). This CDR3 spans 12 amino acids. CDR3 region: CAWSEDRKISLF. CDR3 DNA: TGTGCCTGGAGTGAGGACAGGAAAATCTCTCTCTTC.

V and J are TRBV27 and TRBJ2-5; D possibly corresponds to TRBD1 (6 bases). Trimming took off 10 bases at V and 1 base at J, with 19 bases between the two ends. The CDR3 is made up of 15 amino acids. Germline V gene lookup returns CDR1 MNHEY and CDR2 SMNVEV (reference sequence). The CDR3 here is CATSVYKGGQETQYF. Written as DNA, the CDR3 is TGTGCCACCTCAGTTTATAAAGGGGGCCAAGAGACCCAGTACTTC.

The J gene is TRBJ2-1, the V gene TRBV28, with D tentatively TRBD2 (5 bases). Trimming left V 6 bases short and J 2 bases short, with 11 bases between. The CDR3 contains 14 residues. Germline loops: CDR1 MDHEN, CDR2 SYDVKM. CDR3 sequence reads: CASRRGVAYNEQFF. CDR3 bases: TGTGCCAGCAGACGGGGAGTGGCCTACAATGAGCAGTTCTTC.

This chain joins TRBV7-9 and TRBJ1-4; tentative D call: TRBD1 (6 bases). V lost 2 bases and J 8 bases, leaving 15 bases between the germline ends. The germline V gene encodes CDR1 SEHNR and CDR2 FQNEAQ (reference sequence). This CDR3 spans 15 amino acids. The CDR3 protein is CASSLPTGIAEKLFF. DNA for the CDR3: TGTGCCAGCAGCTTACCAACAGGGATTGCGGAAAAACTGTTTTTT. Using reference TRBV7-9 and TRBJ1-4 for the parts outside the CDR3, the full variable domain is DTGVSQNPRHKITKRGQNVTFRCDPISEHNRLYWYRQTLGQGPEFLTYFQNEAQLEKSRLLSDRFSAERPKGSFSTLEIQRTEQGDSAMYLCASSLPTGIAEKLFFGSGTQLSVL.

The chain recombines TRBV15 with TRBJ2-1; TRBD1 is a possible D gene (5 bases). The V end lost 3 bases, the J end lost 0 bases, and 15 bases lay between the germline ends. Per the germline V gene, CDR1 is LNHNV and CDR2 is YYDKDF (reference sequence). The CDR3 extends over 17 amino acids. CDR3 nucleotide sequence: TGTGCCACCAGCAGCAGGGCGGCCTTGAGCTCCTACAATGAGCAGTTCTTC. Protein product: CATSSRAALSSYNEQFF.

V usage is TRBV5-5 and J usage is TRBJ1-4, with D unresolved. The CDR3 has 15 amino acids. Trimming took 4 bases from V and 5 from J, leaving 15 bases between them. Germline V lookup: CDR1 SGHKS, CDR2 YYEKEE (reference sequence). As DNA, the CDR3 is TGTGCCAGCAGCGGGCAGGCAGCCTTAAATGAAAAACTGTTTTTT. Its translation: CASSGQAALNEKLFF.

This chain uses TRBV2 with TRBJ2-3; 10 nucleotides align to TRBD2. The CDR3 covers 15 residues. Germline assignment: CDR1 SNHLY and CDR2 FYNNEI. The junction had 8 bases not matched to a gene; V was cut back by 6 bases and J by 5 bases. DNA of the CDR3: TGTGCCAGCAGCGCTCGAGCGGGAGGGGAAGATACGCAGTATTTT. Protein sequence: CASSARAGGEDTQYF. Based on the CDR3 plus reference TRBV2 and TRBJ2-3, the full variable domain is EPEVTQTPSHQVTQMGQEVILRCVPISNHLYFYWYRQILGQKVEFLVSFYNNEISEKSEIFDDQFSVERPDGSNFTLKIRSTKLEDSAMYFCASSARAGGEDTQYFGPGTRLTVL.

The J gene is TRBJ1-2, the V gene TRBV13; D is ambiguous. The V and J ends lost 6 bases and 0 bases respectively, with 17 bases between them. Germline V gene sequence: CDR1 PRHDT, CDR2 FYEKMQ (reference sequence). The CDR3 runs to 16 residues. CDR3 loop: CASRPTLGLTNYGYTF. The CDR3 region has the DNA TGTGCCAGCAGACCCACCCTCGGACTGACTAACTATGGCTACACCTTC.

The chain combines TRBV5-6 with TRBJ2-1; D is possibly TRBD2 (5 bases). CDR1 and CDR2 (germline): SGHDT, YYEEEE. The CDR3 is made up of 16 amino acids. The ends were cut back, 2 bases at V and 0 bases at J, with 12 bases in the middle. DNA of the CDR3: TGTGCCAGCAGCTTTGGGTTAGGGAGCTCCTACAATGAGCAGTTCTTC. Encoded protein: CASSFGLGSSYNEQFF.

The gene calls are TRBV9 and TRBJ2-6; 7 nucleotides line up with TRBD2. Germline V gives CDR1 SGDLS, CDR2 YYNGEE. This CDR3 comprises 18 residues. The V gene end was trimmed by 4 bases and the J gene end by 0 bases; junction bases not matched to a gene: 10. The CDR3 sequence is CASSQSGGVYSGANVLTF. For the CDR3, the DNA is TGTGCCAGCAGCCAGTCGGGAGGTGTCTACTCTGGGGCCAACGTCCTGACTTTC. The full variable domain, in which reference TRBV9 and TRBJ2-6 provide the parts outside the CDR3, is DSGVTQTPKHLITATGQRVTLRCSPRSGDLSVYWYQQSLDQGLQFLIQYYNGEERAKGNILERFSAQQFPDLHSELNLSSLELGDSALYFCASSQSGGVYSGANVLTFGAGSRLTVL.

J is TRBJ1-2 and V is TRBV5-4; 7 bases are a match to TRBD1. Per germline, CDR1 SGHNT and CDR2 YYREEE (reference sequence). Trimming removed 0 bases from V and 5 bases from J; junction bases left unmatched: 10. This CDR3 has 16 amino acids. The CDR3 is CASSLGGLQGRYGYTF. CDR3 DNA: TGTGCCAGCAGCTTGGGGGGGTTACAGGGGCGGTATGGCTACACCTTC.

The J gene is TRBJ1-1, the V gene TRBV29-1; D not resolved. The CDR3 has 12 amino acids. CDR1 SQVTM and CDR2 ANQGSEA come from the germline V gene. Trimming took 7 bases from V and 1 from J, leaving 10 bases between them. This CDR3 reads CSAGLKNTEAFF. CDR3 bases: TGCAGCGCCGGACTCAAGAACACTGAAGCTTTCTTT.

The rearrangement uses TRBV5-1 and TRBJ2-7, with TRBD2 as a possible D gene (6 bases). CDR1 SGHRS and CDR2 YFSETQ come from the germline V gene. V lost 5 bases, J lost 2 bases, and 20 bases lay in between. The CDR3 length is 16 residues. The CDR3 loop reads CASRVGPASVTYEQYF. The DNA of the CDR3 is TGCGCCAGCAGGGTGGGTCCGGCTAGCGTCACCTACGAGCAGTACTTC.

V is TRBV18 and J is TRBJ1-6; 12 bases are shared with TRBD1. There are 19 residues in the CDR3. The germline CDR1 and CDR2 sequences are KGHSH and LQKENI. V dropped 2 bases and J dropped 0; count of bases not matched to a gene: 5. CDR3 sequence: CASSPIGTGGASYNSPLHF. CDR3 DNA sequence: TGTGCCAGCTCACCAATTGGGACAGGGGGCGCCTCCTATAATTCACCCCTCCACTTT.

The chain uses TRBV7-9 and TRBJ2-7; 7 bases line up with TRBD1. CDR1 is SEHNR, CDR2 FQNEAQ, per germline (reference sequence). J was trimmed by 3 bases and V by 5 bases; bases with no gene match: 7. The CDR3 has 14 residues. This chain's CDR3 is CASSPRQGNYEQYF. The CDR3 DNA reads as TGTGCCAGCAGCCCACGACAGGGCAACTACGAGCAGTACTTC.

The CDR3 spells CAWRGLDSYNYGYTF. CDR3 nucleotide sequence: TGTGCCTGGAGGGGATTGGACAGCTATAACTATGGCTACACCTTC. The rearrangement uses TRBV30 and TRBJ1-2, with D maybe TRBD1 (6 bases). Germline CDR1 GTSNPN, CDR2 SVGIG (reference sequence). V was shortened by 3 bases and J by 1 base, with 15 bases between the two germline ends. The CDR3 spans 15 residues.

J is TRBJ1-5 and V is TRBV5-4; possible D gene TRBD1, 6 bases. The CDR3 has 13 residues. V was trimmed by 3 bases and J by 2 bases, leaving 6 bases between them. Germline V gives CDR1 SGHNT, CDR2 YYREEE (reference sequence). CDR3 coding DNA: TGTGCCAGCAGCTCAGGGGGCAATCAGCCCCAGCATTTT. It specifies CASSSGGNQPQHF.

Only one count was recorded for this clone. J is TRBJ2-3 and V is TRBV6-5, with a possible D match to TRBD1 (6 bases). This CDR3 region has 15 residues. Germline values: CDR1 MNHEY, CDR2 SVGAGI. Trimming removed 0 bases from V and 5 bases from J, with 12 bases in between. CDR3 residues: CASSYSQGTGDTQYF. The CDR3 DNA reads TGTGCCAGCAGTTACTCTCAGGGGACGGGAGATACGCAGTATTTT.

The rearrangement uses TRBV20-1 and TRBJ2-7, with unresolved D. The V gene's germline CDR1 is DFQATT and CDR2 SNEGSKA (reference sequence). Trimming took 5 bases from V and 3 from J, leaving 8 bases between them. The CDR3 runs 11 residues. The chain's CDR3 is CSASEVYEQYF. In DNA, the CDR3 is TGCAGTGCTTCAGAAGTCTACGAGCAGTACTTC.

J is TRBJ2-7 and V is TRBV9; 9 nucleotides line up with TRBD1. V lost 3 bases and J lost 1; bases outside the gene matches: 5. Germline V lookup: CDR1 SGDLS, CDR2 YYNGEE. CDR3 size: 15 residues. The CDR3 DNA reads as TGTGCCAGCAGCGGTGGGACAGGGCGTTCCTACGAGCAGTACTTC. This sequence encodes CASSGGTGRSYEQYF.

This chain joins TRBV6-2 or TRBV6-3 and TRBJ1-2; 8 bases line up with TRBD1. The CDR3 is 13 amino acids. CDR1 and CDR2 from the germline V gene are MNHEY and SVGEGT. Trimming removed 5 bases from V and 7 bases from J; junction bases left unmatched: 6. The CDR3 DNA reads TGTGCCAGCAGTCCGGACAGGGTCGTTGGCTACACCTTC. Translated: CASSPDRVVGYTF.

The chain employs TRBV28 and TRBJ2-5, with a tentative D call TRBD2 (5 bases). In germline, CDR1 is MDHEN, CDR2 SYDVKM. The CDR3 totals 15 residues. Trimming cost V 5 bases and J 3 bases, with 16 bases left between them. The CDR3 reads CASSPILSAEETQYF. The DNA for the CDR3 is TGTGCCAGCAGTCCCATCCTTAGCGCAGAAGAGACCCAGTACTTC.

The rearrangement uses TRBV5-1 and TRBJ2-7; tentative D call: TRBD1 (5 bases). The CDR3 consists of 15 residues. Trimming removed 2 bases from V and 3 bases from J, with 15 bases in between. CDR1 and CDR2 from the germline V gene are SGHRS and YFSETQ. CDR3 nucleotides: TGCGCCAGCAGCTTAATGCAGGGCCCGCTCTACGAGCAGTACTTC. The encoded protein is CASSLMQGPLYEQYF.

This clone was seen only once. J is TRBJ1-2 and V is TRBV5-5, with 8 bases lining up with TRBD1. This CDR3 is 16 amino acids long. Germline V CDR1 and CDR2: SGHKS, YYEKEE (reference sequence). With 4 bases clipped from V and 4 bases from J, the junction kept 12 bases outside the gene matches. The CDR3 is CASSLDRAPSIYGYTF. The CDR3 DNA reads TGTGCCAGCAGCCTGGACAGGGCTCCCTCCATCTATGGCTACACCTTC.

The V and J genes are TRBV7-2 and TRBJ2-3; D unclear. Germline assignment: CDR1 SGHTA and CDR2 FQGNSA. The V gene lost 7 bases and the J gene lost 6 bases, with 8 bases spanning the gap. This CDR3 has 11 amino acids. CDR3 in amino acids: CASNPGDTQYF. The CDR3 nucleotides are TGTGCCAGCAACCCCGGGGATACGCAGTATTTT. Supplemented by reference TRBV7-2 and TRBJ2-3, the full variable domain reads GAGVSQSPSNKVTEKGKDVELRCDPISGHTALYWYRQSLGQGLEFLIYFQGNSAPDKSGLPSDRFSAERTGGSVSTLTIQRTQQEDSAVYLCASNPGDTQYFGPGTRLTVL.

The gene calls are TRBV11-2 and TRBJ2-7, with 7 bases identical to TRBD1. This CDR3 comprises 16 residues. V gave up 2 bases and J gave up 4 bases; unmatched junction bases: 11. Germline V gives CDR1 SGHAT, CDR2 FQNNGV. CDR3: CASSLTPMGTEYEQYF. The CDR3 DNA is TGTGCCAGCAGCTTAACTCCCATGGGGACAGAGTACGAGCAGTACTTC.